Listed below are T cell receptor beta chains from one sample, sequenced in a study of cytomegalovirus exposure and HLA in healthy donors. Repertoires were generated with immunoSEQ multiplex PCR, while TCRdb's copy carries only in-frame clones and drops some. The data contain 200,000 to 250,000 clones, approximately 78% of them seen just once; the ten biggest clones take up 3.8%. Sequenced sample: PBMCs. These receptors all stem from a male donor in good health and CMV-seronegative. Both conserved end residues are trimmed from each CDR3. The order of the fields is J gene, clone size, V gene, CDR3 protein. Clone size is given for some rows only: seen once, a few or many times, or a class if the clone is expanded.

J: NA
size: NA
V: TRBV19
CDR3: ASSISYGVYEQY

J: TRBJ2-7
size: NA
V: TRBV29-1
CDR3: SVEKSGGRVDEQY

J: TRBJ2-3
size: NA
V: TRBV19
CDR3: ASSIFSGSTDTQY

J: TRBJ2-2
size: NA
V: TRBV28
CDR3: ASSSPLGGGVNTGELF

J: TRBJ1-5
size: few
V: TRBV13
CDR3: ASSLGGGNNQPQH

J: TRBJ2-2
size: NA
V: TRBV15
CDR3: ATSRESSGRARGELF

J: TRBJ2-1
size: NA
V: TRBV7-9
CDR3: ASSPGGAGDNEQF

J: TRBJ1-2
size: NA
V: TRBV28
CDR3: ASSITGGRVYGYT

J: TRBJ1-2
size: few
V: TRBV18
CDR3: ASSPGTGVGYT

J: TRBJ2-7
size: few
V: TRBV5-1
CDR3: ASSSVDEGGYEQY

J: TRBJ1-5
size: NA
V: TRBV7-8
CDR3: ASSLGRTVLGNQPQH

J: TRBJ2-7
size: NA
V: TRBV7-8
CDR3: ASSFSVGLAGYEQY

J: TRBJ2-1
size: NA
V: TRBV7-2
CDR3: ASSLGLAGGNEQF

J: TRBJ1-1
size: NA
V: TRBV6-1
CDR3: ASSEFRDRVPEAF

J: TRBJ1-4
size: NA
V: TRBV7-9
CDR3: ASSPWTGTQFATNEKLF

J: TRBJ1-1
size: NA
V: TRBV29-1
CDR3: SVVAGGANTEAF

J: TRBJ2-7
size: NA
V: TRBV2
CDR3: ASTPKSRRGYEQY

J: TRBJ1-1
size: NA
V: TRBV2
CDR3: ASTPRWRVTEAF

J: TRBJ2-7
size: NA
V: TRBV5-1
CDR3: ASSVGQGWDEQY

J: TRBJ2-2
size: NA
V: TRBV19
CDR3: ATLPGLAGGEAGELF

J: TRBJ2-7
size: NA
V: TRBV28
CDR3: ASSFLAGAYEQY

J: TRBJ2-6
size: NA
V: TRBV7-8
CDR3: ASSVVTGGRSGANVLT